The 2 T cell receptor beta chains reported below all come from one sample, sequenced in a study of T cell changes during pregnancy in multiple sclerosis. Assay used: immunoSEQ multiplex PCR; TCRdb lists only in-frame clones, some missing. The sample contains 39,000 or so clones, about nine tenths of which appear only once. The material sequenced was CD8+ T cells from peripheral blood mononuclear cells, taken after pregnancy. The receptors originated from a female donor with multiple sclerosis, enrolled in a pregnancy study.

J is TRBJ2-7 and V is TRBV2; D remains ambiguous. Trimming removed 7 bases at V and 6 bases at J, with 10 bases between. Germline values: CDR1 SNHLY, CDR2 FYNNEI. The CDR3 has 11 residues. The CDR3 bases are TGTGCCAGCACCGGCGGCCTCGAGCAGTACTTC. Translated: CASTGGLEQYF.

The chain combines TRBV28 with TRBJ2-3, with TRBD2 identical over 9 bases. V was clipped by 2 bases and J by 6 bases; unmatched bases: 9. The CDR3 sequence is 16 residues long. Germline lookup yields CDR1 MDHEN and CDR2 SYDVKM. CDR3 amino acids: CASSLGGSGSSDTQYF. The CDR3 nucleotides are TGTGCCAGCAGTTTAGGAGGTAGCGGGAGTTCCGATACGCAGTATTTT.